The TCR beta chain under discussion was sequenced for a study of OX40 agonist ivuxolimab in advanced cancers. This CDR3 is 13 amino acids long. V lost 2 bases and J lost 3, with 9 bases in between. Germline V lookup: CDR1 SGHRS, CDR2 YFSETQ. TCRdb keeps only in-frame clones here, not all; method: immunoSEQ multiplex PCR. The sample lists tens of thousands of clones, around four fifths seen once, with approximately 20% in the top ten. This clonotype was sampled from an adult with an advanced solid tumor such as melanoma, head and neck, liver or kidney cancer. The chain employs TRBV5-1 and TRBJ2-7; D not certain. Sequenced material: CD4+ or CD8+ T cells sorted from blood, taken in a trial of the OX40 agonist ivuxolimab. CDR3 residues: CASSFERNYEQYF. CDR3 coding DNA: TGCGCCAGCAGCTTCGAGAGAAACTACGAGCAGTACTTC.